This record covers a single T cell receptor beta chain. This clonotype was counted ten times or more. Its target antigen remains unknown. Qualities for individual bases were not recorded, and no much larger clone is one base off. This specimen comes from a study of regulatory T cells in long-lasting Graves disease (dated by TCRdb to the early 2020s). At the level of the whole study: To count as having persistent Graves' disease, a patient had to have received antithyroid drug treatment for over 5 years with TSH receptor autoantibodies remaining persistently positive. Patients with persistent Graves' disease were compared with patients with newly diagnosed Graves' disease using TCR sequencing and RNA sequencing of peripheral blood. The study was conducted in China and was registered as a clinical trial. A total of 35 or so samples were covered by TCR sequencing, comprising around 13 persistent and 20 newly diagnosed Graves' disease patients. In the clinical cohort, patients with persistent Graves' disease had used antithyroid drugs for an average of about 10.3 years. The paper's findings and limits, for the study overall: Only the TCR beta chain was sequenced and analyzed. Lower TCR Shannon entropy and fewer highly expanded clones were observed in persistent Graves' disease patients than in newly diagnosed patients, which suggested clonal expansion. Preferential use of TRBV28, TRBJ1-2 and TRBJ2-5 was observed in persistent disease, whereas TRBV20-1 and TRBJ2-1 were favored in newly diagnosed disease. As a limitation, the authors acknowledged that the small sample size may reduce accuracy. Peripheral blood alone was examined, since thyroid tissue, which constituted the primary lesion, could not be accessed. Patients with persistent disease shared more public clonotypes (around 2,500) than newly diagnosed patients did (roughly 970).

The meaning of the sample's time point label: persistent/refractory GD, antithyroid drugs over 5 years with positive TRAb. RNA was extracted from PBMCs in TRIzol for both TCR sequencing and RNA sequencing. The diagnosis of Graves' disease followed American Thyroid Association guidelines. The patients came from an endocrinology department in Xi'an, China. Each patient gave approximately 9 milliliters of peripheral blood, collected in an EDTA anticoagulant tube. Ficoll Paque Plus density gradient separation was used to isolate PBMCs, and no further T cell sorting was done. An Agilent 2100 Bioanalyzer and agarose gel were used to check RNA quality, while a NanoDrop 2000 measured RNA concentration. CDR1 DFQATT and CDR2 SNEGSKA were looked up in the germline V gene (reference sequence). The CDR3 runs 13 amino acids, cysteine and phenylalanine included. Just CDR3 DNA is preserved here, 39 bases in frame from base 1. V gives up 2 bases and J gives up 6 bases, and the segment between their germline ends measures 11 bases.

The protocol used for the library was multiplex PCR. Sequenced on an Illumina HiSeq 4000. CDR3 regions were amplified by Arm-PCR with iRepertoire HTBI primers to construct TCR beta libraries. Before sequencing, the PCR products underwent gel purification. The study's processing was this. A total of some 60 TRBV and 14 TRBJ segments were identified across samples and were used for gene usage analysis of CDR3 amino acid clonotypes. Filtered high-quality paired reads were merged into contigs using COPE and FqMerger. Contigs were aligned with BLAST to IMGT TRBV, TRBD and TRBJ reference genes, and CDR3 was defined per IMGT. Any clonotype with a frequency above 0.1% was classified as a highly expanded clone. Shannon entropy served as the measure of repertoire diversity, while the Gini coefficient captured V-J evenness. A clonotype found in more than one individual was treated as public. Through fastp at Q25 and MiXCR, TCRdb rebuilt clones from the public reads, retaining in-frame beta chains. Every CDR3 protein is listed once, alongside the most common genes and DNA of its rows. The V and J calls shown here were made by TCRdb, not taken from the authors' results. Here the sample has 450,000 or so distinct CDR3 sequences; 22% occur a single time. The ten top clones hold approximately 14% of the sample.

The TCR originated in a female donor with Graves disease. The chain is encoded by TRBV20-1 joined to TRBJ1-5; no D segment can be confidently identified. Specimen: peripheral blood mononuclear cells (PBMCs), collected when the disease was refractory, from a patient treated with antithyroid drugs. The DNA sequence is TGCAGTGCTAGAATGCCAACGGGTCAGCCCCAGCATTTT. Its coded protein is CSARMPTGQPQHF.